The clone carrying this T cell receptor beta chain was detected a few times. The junction and the germline gene differ at one end; a read error may be behind it. Study processing details: Using reference gene primer amplification, nucleated cell counts were estimated. Produced via immunoSEQ multiplex PCR; TCRdb's table is partial and in-frame only. The DNA was the basis for D and trimming; V, J and clone size are from that table. The table records around 170,000 clones, around 92% of them present only once. The sample belongs to a study of blood T cell repertoires in COVID-19. Study-wide background: Acute and convalescent COVID-19 specimens originated in the United States, Italy and Spain. Sources were T cells, B-cell-depleted T cells, or PBMCs; the material itself was cDNA or gDNA.

Germline-derived CDR1 and CDR2 are MNHEY and SVGEGT. The CDR3 sequence is 14 residues long. This receptor was obtained from a man in his fifties or sixties with acute or convalescent COVID-19. Sequenced material: peripheral blood. The chain joins TRBV6-2 or TRBV6-3 to TRBJ1-1; 11 bases are a match to TRBD1. As DNA, the CDR3 is TGTGCCAGCACTTACCGGACAGGGGGCATTGAAGCTTTCTTT. Residues: CASTYRTGGIEAFF.